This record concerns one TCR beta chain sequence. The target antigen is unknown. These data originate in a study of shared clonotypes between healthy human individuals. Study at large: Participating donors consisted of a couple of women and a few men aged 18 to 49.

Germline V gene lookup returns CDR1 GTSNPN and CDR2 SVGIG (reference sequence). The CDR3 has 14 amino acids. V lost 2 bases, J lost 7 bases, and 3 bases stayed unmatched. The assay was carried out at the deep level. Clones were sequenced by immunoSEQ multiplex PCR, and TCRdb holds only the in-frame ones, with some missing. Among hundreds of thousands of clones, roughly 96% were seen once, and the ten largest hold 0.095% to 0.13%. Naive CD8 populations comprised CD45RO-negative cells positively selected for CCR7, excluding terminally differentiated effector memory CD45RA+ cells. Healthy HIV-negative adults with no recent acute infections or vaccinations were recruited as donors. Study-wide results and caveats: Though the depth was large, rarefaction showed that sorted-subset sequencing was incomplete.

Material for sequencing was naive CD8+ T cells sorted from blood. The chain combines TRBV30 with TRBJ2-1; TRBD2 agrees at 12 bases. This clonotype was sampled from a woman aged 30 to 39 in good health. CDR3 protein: CAWSPGLAGNEQFF. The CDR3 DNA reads TGTGCCTGGAGTCCTGGACTAGCGGGGAATGAGCAGTTCTTC.